The clone carrying this T cell receptor beta chain was found many times. The data were taken from a study of early T cells in non-severe SARS-CoV-2 infection. Attached unique molecular identifiers marked individual cDNA molecules. TCRdb ran MiXCR on the 5' RACE reads and lists one entry per CDR3 protein. The sample carries about 70,000 distinct CDR3 sequences, 5% recorded once. This CDR3 has 11 residues. V dropped 8 bases and J dropped 3 bases, with 8 bases sitting between them. CDR1 MNHEY and CDR2 SMNVEV come from the germline V gene (reference sequence). This receptor was identified in an adult who was a healthcare worker with PCR-confirmed SARS-CoV-2 infection or an uninfected control (not recorded which). The sample here was whole blood, taken at baseline. The rearrangement uses TRBV27 and TRBJ2-7; D is uncertain. CDR3 DNA sequence: TGTGCCAGCGCGCAGAACTACGAGCAGTACTTC. Encoded protein: CASAQNYEQYF.